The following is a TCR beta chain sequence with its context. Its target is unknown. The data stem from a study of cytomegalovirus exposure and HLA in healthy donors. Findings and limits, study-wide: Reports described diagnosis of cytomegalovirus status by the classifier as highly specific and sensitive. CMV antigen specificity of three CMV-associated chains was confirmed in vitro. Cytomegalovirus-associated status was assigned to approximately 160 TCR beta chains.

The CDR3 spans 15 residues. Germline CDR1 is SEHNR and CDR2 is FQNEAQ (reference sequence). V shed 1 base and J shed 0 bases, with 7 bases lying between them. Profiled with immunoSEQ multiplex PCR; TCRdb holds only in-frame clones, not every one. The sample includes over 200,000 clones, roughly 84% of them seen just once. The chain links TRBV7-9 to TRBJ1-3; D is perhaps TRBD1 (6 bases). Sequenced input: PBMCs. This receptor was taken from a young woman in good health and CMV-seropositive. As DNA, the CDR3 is TGTGCCAGCAGCTTAGTACAGGGCTCTGGAAACACCATATATTTT. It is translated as CASSLVQGSGNTIYF.